What follows are 22 T cell receptor beta chains derived from one specimen sequenced in a study of T cells in Graves' hyperthyroidism and ophthalmopathy. Amplification yielded TCR beta CDR3 regions, with RNA transcripts as the source. Carried out on the TCR CDR3, a first-round RT-PCR used the HTBI primer set. Using its own MiXCR run on the multiplex PCR reads, TCRdb lists one record per CDR3 protein. There are around 250,000 distinct CDR3 sequences in the sample; roughly 15% occur only once, and about an eighth lies in the top ten. Sequenced: blood. The receptors were gathered from a woman aged 40 to 49 with Graves' hyperthyroidism that later progressed to Graves' ophthalmopathy.

This clonotype occurred many times. The V gene is TRBV27, the J gene TRBJ2-7; D call uncertain. Germline-derived CDR1 and CDR2 are MNHEY and SMNVEV (reference sequence). V lost 0 bases and J 3 bases, leaving 6 bases between the germline ends. The CDR3 is 13 residues long. The CDR3 is CASSLSMGYEQYF. The CDR3 DNA sequence: TGTGCCAGCAGTTTATCGATGGGCTACGAGCAGTACTTC.

In its sample, this clonotype was seen a few times. The chain joins TRBV7-9 to TRBJ1-1; tentative D call: TRBD1 (6 bases). Per germline, CDR1 SEHNR and CDR2 FQNEAQ (reference sequence). V lost 1 base to trimming and J lost 11 bases, with 11 bases between them. The CDR3 totals 12 residues. The CDR3 here is CASSLGGGGAFF. DNA of the CDR3: TGTGCCAGCAGCTTAGGAGGAGGGGGGGCTTTCTTT.

The rearrangement uses TRBV7-3 and TRBJ2-3; D might be TRBD2 (5 bases). The V end lost 5 bases, the J end lost 5 bases, and 20 bases lay between the germline ends. The CDR3 has 16 amino acids. Germline CDR1 SGHTA, CDR2 FQGTGA. The CDR3 DNA sequence: TGTGCCAGCAGCCCCTCCGGGTTGCGTGAGGGAGATACGCAGTATTTT. Encoded protein: CASSPSGLREGDTQYF. The entire variable domain, with the rest obtained from reference TRBV7-3 and TRBJ2-3, is as follows: GAGVSQTPSNKVTEKGKYVELRCDPISGHTALYWYRQSLGQGPEFLIYFQGTGAADDSGLPNDRFFAVRPEGSVSTLKIQRTERGDSAVYLCASSPSGLREGDTQYFGPGTRLTVL.

Turning to this clonotype: A read error may be the cause here, since a much bigger clone is one base away. V usage is TRBV7-6 and J usage is TRBJ2-5; 7 positions match TRBD1. CDR3 size: 18 residues. Germline V CDR1 and CDR2: SGHVS, FNYEAQ. CDR3 coding DNA: TGTGCCAGCAGCTCTCACACAAATACAGGGGCCTTCCAAGAGACCCAGAACTTC. Protein sequence: CASSSHTNTGAFQETQNF. The full variable domain, in which reference TRBV7-6 and TRBJ2-5 provide the parts outside the CDR3, is GAGVSQSPRYKVTKRGQDVALRCDPISGHVSLYWYRQALGQGPEFLTYFNYEAQQDKSGLPNDRFSAERPEGSISTLTIQRTEQRDSAMYRCASSSHTNTGAFQETQNFGPGTRLLVL.

This clonotype was observed many times. The J gene is TRBJ2-2, the V gene TRBV28; D not resolved. The length of the CDR3 is 11 residues. The V and J ends lost 6 bases and 9 bases respectively, with 8 bases between them. Per germline, CDR1 MDHEN and CDR2 SYDVKM. CDR3 in DNA: TGTGCCAGCAGCCTTTCGAGGGAGCTGTTTTTT. Its translation: CASSLSRELFF. Together with reference TRBV28 and TRBJ2-2, the CDR3 gives the full variable domain: DVKVTQSSRYLVKRTGEKVFLECVQDMDHENMFWYRQDPGLGLRLIYFSYDVKMKEKGDIPEGYSVSREKKERFSLILESASTNQTSMYLCASSLSRELFFGEGSRLTVL.

This clonotype occurred many times. The CDR3 region has the DNA TGTGCCAGCAGTTTACGGCTATTGGGGGCGCAAGGCACAGATACGCAGTATTTT. It yields the protein CASSLRLLGAQGTDTQYF. The chain has TRBV12-3 or TRBV12-4 and TRBJ2-3, with D tentatively TRBD1 (6 bases). The CDR3 consists of 18 residues. Trimming cost V 2 bases and J 1 base, with 19 bases left between them.

J is TRBJ2-3 and V is TRBV28, with 8 bases identical to TRBD2. The J segment lost 2 bases and the V segment lost 6 bases, leaving 7 bases of the junction unmatched. Germline CDR1 and CDR2: MDHEN and SYDVKM. The CDR3 has 15 residues. The DNA for the CDR3 is TGTGCCAGCAGCAAAATAGCGGGGTCCACAGATACGCAGTATTTT. This codes for CASSKIAGSTDTQYF.

In its sample, this clonotype was seen many times. The J gene is TRBJ2-7, the V gene TRBV2, with D perhaps TRBD2 (6 bases). Trimming stripped 6 bases from V and 6 bases from J, with 27 bases between. This CDR3 region has 17 residues. In germline, CDR1 is SNHLY, CDR2 FYNNEI. The CDR3 sequence is CASSVAVMSGELAEQYF. The CDR3 region has the DNA TGTGCCAGCAGCGTTGCTGTAATGTCGGGAGAGCTGGCCGAGCAGTACTTC.

This clonotype has a count of ten or more. This chain links TRBV28 with TRBJ2-5; D gene unclear. CDR3 length equals 14 residues. Trimming cost V 7 bases and J 2 bases, with 14 bases left between them. CDR1 and CDR2 from the germline V gene are MDHEN and SYDVKM. The CDR3 loop is CASIKGFHQETQYF. Here the CDR3 DNA reads TGTGCCAGCATAAAGGGATTTCATCAAGAGACCCAGTACTTC.

This clonotype was recorded at least ten times. The chain combines TRBV27 with TRBJ2-1, with TRBD2 identical over 12 bases. The germline gives CDR1 MNHEY, CDR2 SMNVEV (reference sequence). There are 17 residues in the CDR3. Trimming at V came to 2 bases and at J to 9 bases, leaving 11 bases not matched to a gene. CDR3 in amino acids: CASSLPRTSGNWVEQFF. The CDR3 DNA follows: TGTGCCAGCAGTTTACCCCGGACTAGCGGGAACTGGGTTGAGCAGTTCTTC.

V is TRBV4-1 and J is TRBJ1-3; weak D call: TRBD1 (5 bases). The CDR3 has 18 amino acids. Germline-derived CDR1 and CDR2 are MGHRA and YSYEKL. With 0 bases removed from V and 4 bases from J, the gap between germline ends came to 19 bases. CDR3 region: CASSQENFLGTSGNTIYF. The CDR3 nucleotides read TGCGCCAGCAGCCAAGAAAATTTTCTGGGGACGTCAGGAAACACCATATATTTT.

For this clonotype: It may be a read error: a sequence one base away is much more abundant. J is TRBJ2-7 and V is TRBV7-9; TRBD2 matches at 7 bases. The J call is doubtful: the DNA matches TRBJ2-1 better. The CDR3 has 13 residues. CDR1 is SEHNR and CDR2 is FQNEAQ in the germline V gene (reference sequence). DNA of the CDR3: TGTGCCAGCAGCTTGCGCTGGGACTACGAGCAGTTCTTC. This encodes CASSLRWDYEQFF.

This clonotype was counted many times. This chain connects TRBV20-1 to TRBJ2-4; 9 bases are shared with TRBD1. The CDR3 has 15 amino acids. V trimming: 3 bases; J trimming: 1 base; junction bases outside the gene matches: 4. Germline V gives CDR1 DFQATT, CDR2 SNEGSKA (reference sequence). CDR3 DNA: TGCAGTGCTAGCGCACAGGGGGCTGCCAAAAACATTCAGTACTTC. Translating gives CSASAQGAAKNIQYF.

In its sample, this clonotype was seen many times. DNA of the CDR3: TGTGCCAGCAGGGCAGGGGGCTCAGGGGCAAATGAGCAGTTCTTC. Its protein product is CASRAGGSGANEQFF. The V and J genes are TRBV6-1 and TRBJ2-1; 8 nucleotides line up with TRBD1. The CDR3 contains 15 residues. The V and J ends lost 6 bases and 7 bases, in that order; junction bases with no gene match: 11. Germline lookup yields CDR1 MNHNS and CDR2 SASEGT.

V and J are TRBV5-1 and TRBJ2-3, with 15 positions matching TRBD2. Trimming took 4 bases from V and 7 from J; bases not matched to a gene: 7. The CDR3 totals 16 residues. Looked up from germline, CDR1 is SGHRS and CDR2 is YFSETQ. The CDR3 here is CASSGGLAGGLNTQYF. CDR3 in DNA: TGCGCCAGCAGCGGGGGACTAGCGGGAGGCCTGAATACGCAGTATTTT.

This clonotype was picked up many times. V is TRBV12-3 or TRBV12-4 and J is TRBJ2-1, with TRBD2 matching 11 bases. With 5 bases clipped from V and 8 bases from J, the junction kept 11 bases outside the gene matches. CDR3 length: 16 residues. The CDR3 spells CASSPATSGAFDEQFF. CDR3 DNA sequence: TGTGCCAGCAGTCCCGCGACTAGCGGGGCCTTCGATGAGCAGTTCTTC.

About this clonotype itself: Given a much more abundant clone one base away, this may be a read error. J is TRBJ2-7 and V is TRBV29-1; the D call may be TRBD1 or TRBD2 (5 bases each). CDR1 is SQVTM, CDR2 ANQGSEA, per germline. This CDR3 region has 14 residues. CDR3: CSVVQRGAPYEQCF. Here the CDR3 DNA reads TGCAGCGTTGTTCAGAGGGGCGCCCCCTACGAGCAGTGCTTC.

This clonotype has at least ten counts. The chain employs TRBV10-3 and TRBJ2-5; 14 nucleotides align to TRBD2. With V trimmed by 10 bases and J by 1 base, 17 bases remained unmatched. CDR3 length equals 19 residues. Germline CDR1 reads ENHRY; CDR2 reads SYGVKD. CDR3 nucleotides: TGTGCCACCAACCCCGGGACTAGCGGGAGTAGGGAGGCCCAAGAGACCCAGTACTTC. Protein sequence: CATNPGTSGSREAQETQYF.

This clonotype was seen just once. The chain carries TRBV14 and TRBJ2-1; D remains ambiguous. Trimming removed 4 bases from V and 0 bases from J, with 13 bases in between. Germline CDR1 is SGHDN and CDR2 is FVKESK. The length of the CDR3 is 16 residues. CDR3 residues: CASSPRAARSYNEQFF. The CDR3 DNA reads TGTGCCAGCAGCCCAAGAGCAGCCCGCTCCTACAATGAGCAGTTCTTC.

This clonotype was counted ten times or more. The V gene is TRBV6-1, the J gene TRBJ1-1; TRBD1 aligns across 9 bases. The CDR3 runs to 14 residues. The germline gives CDR1 MNHNS, CDR2 SASEGT. J was trimmed by 2 bases and V by 8 bases; bases with no gene match: 6. CDR3 loop: CASRKGQGNTEAFF. The CDR3 bases are TGTGCCAGCCGGAAGGGACAGGGCAACACTGAAGCTTTCTTT.

The chain joins TRBV15 to TRBJ1-5; D not resolved. The CDR3 is 14 amino acids. From germline, CDR1 is LNHNV and CDR2 YYDKDF (reference sequence). Between the trimmed V and J ends, which lost 5 bases and 4 bases, there was a span of 12 bases. CDR3 protein: CATSARGGNQPQHF. DNA for the CDR3: TGTGCCACCAGCGCCCGCGGCGGGAATCAGCCCCAGCATTTT.

The table lists this clonotype with many counts. This chain links TRBV11-2 with TRBJ2-7; D gene unclear. The CDR3 runs 14 residues. The V and J ends lost 3 bases and 4 bases respectively, with 13 bases between them. CDR1 is SGHAT, CDR2 FQNNGV, per germline. CDR3 DNA sequence: TGTGCCAGCAGCTTTAGTCCAGGCAGGTACGAGCAGTACTTC. Protein sequence: CASSFSPGRYEQYF.